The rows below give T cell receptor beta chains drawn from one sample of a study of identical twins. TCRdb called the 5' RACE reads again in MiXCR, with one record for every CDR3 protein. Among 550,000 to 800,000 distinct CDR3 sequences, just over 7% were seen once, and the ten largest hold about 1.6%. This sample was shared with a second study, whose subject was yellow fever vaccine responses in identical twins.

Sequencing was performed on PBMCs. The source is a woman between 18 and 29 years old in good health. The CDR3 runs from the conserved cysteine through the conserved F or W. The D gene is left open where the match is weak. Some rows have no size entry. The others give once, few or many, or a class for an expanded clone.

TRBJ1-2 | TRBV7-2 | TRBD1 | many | CASSLTGVNGYTF | TGTGCCAGCAGCTTGACAGGGGTGAATGGCTACACCTTC
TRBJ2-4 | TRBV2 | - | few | CASRSTILAKNIQYF | TGTGCCAGCAGGTCGACCATCTTAGCCAAAAACATTCAGTACTTC
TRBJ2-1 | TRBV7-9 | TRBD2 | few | CASSLARTSGYNEQFF | TGTGCCAGCAGCTTAGCGCGAACTAGCGGGTACAATGAGCAGTTCTTC
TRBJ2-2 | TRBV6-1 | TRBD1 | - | CASKQGAGTGELFF | TGTGCCAGCAAGCAGGGGGCAGGTACCGGGGAGCTGTTTTTT
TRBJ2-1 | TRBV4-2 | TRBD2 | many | CASSQGLTSGYGDEQFF | TGTGCCAGCAGCCAAGGTCTTACTAGCGGATACGGGGATGAGCAGTTCTTC
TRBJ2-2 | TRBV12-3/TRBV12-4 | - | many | CASSSGEPELFF | TGTGCCAGCAGTTCAGGGGAGCCGGAGCTGTTTTTT
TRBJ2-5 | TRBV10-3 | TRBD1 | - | CAISDPSGTGAGETQYF | TGTGCCATCAGTGACCCCTCCGGGACAGGGGCAGGAGAGACCCAGTACTTC
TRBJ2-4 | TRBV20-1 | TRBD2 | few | CSATDWGGKNIQYF | TGCAGTGCTACCGATTGGGGAGGGAAAAACATTCAGTACTTC
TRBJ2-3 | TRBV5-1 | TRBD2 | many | CASGAGITDTQYF | TGCGCCAGCGGAGCGGGGATCACAGATACGCAGTATTTT
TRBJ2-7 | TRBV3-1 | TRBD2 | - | CASSRRLAGYEQYF | TGTGCCAGCAGCCGTCGGCTAGCGGGCTACGAGCAGTACTTC
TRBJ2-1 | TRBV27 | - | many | CASSFGPYNEQFF | TGTGCCAGCAGTTTTGGGCCTTACAATGAGCAGTTCTTC
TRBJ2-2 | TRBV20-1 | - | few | CSARDKPNTGELFF | TGCAGTGCTCGGGACAAGCCGAACACCGGGGAGCTGTTTTTT
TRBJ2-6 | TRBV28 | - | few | CASSSGLPGGANVLTF | TGTGCCAGCAGTTCGGGACTCCCGGGGGGGGCCAACGTCCTGACTTTC
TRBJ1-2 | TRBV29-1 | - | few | CSVATGSPVNYGYTF | TGCAGCGTTGCAACAGGGAGTCCCGTTAACTATGGCTACACCTTC
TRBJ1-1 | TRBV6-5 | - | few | CASSSTRGITEAFF | TGTGCCAGCAGTTCGACTCGAGGTATCACTGAAGCTTTCTTT
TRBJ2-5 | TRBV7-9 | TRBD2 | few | CASTLPGLAVQETQYF | TGTGCCAGCACCCTTCCAGGACTAGCGGTGCAAGAGACCCAGTACTTC
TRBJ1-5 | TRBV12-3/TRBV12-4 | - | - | CASSLRGGQNSNQPQHF | TGTGCCAGCAGTTTACGCGGGGGACAAAATAGCAATCAGCCCCAGCATTTT
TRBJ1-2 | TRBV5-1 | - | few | CASSLEDNYPYGYTF | TGCGCCAGCAGCTTGGAGGACAACTATCCATATGGCTACACCTTC
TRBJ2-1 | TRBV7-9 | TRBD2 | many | CASSSLAGPYNEQFF | TGTGCCAGCAGCAGTCTAGCGGGACCATACAATGAGCAGTTCTTC
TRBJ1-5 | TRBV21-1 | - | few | CASGTGCREPQHF | TGTGCCAGCGGGACAGGATGCCGGGAGCCCCAGCATTTT
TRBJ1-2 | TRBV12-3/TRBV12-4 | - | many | CASSQGENYGYTF | TGTGCCAGCAGTCAGGGAGAGAACTATGGCTACACCTTC
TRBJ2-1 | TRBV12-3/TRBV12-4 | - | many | CASSDRETNYNEQFF | TGTGCCAGCAGTGACCGGGAGACTAACTACAATGAGCAGTTCTTC
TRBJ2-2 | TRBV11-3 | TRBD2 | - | CASSLQLAGFGELFF | TGTGCCAGCAGCTTACAACTAGCGGGTTTCGGGGAGCTGTTTTTT
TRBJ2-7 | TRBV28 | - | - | CASSLMGVPSYEQYF | TGTGCCAGCAGCCTAATGGGGGTCCCCTCCTACGAGCAGTACTTC
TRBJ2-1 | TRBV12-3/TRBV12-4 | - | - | CTSCLWLPRFLSYNEQFF | TGTACCAGCTGTTTATGGCTCCCCCGATTCCTCTCCTACAATGAGCAGTTCTTC
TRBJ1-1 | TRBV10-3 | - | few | CAIRRGDTEAFF | TGTGCCATCCGGAGGGGGGACACTGAAGCTTTCTTT
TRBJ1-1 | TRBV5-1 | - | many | CASSSAGNLMNTEAFF | TGCGCCAGCAGCTCGGCAGGGAACCTCATGAACACTGAAGCTTTCTTT
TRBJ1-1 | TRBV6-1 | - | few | CASYQKMRAFF | TGTGCCAGCTACCAGAAGATGAGAGCTTTCTTT
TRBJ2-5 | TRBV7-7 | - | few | CASSPGTGETQYF | TGTGCCAGCAGCCCTGGGACCGGTGAGACCCAGTACTTC
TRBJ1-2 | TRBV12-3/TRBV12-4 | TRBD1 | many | CASIDRDRLNYGYTF | TGTGCCAGCATAGACCGGGACAGACTTAACTATGGCTACACCTTC
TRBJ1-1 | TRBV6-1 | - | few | CASSTRTVVTEAFF | TGTGCCAGCAGTACCCGGACCGTGGTCACTGAAGCTTTCTTT
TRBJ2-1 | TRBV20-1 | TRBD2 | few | CSARTYGIAGGSSYNEQFF | TGCAGTGCTAGAACCTACGGCATAGCGGGGGGTAGCTCCTACAATGAGCAGTTCTTC
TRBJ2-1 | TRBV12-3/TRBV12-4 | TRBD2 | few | CASSLIGREGEQFF | TGTGCCAGCAGTTTAATCGGGAGGGAAGGTGAGCAGTTCTTC
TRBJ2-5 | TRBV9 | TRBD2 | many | CASSDNPLTEAGGETQYF | TGTGCCAGCAGCGATAACCCCCTCACTGAAGCGGGAGGTGAGACCCAGTACTTC
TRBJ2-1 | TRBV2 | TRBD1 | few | CASSGDRGF | TGTGCCAGCAGTGGAGACAGGGGCTTC
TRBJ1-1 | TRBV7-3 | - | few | CASREAPNTEAFF | TGTGCCAGCAGGGAGGCCCCTAACACTGAAGCTTTCTTT
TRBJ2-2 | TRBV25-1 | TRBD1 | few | CASSEYPLTGGTGELFF | TGTGCCAGCAGTGAATATCCCCTTACAGGGGGCACCGGGGAGCTGTTTTTT
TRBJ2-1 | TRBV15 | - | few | CATSSGGNEQFF | TGTGCCACCAGCAGCGGGGGCAATGAGCAGTTCTTC
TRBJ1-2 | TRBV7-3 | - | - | CASSLEAGPSFYGYTF | TGTGCCAGCAGCTTAGAGGCGGGGCCAAGCTTCTATGGCTACACCTTC
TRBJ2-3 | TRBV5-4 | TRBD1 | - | CASMTGDRSDTQYF | TGTGCCAGCATGACAGGGGACCGGTCAGATACGCAGTATTTT
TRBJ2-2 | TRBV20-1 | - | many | CSASKSTGELFF | TGCAGTGCTAGTAAATCCACCGGGGAGCTGTTTTTT
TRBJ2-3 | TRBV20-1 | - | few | CSATPGANTQYF | TGCAGTGCTACCCCCGGGGCGAATACGCAGTATTTT
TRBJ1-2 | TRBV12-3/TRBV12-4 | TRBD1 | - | CASGPGQGYGYTF | TGTGCCAGCGGGCCGGGACAGGGATATGGCTACACCTTC
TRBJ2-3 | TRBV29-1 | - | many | CSVEPPGVVHTQYF | TGCAGCGTTGAACCCCCCGGGGTCGTTCATACGCAGTATTTT
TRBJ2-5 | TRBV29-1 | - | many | CSVETGNQETQYF | TGCAGCGTAGAGACAGGAAACCAAGAGACCCAGTACTTC
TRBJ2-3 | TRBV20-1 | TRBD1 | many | CSAPGQGATDTQYF | TGCAGTGCACCGGGACAGGGGGCGACTGATACGCAGTATTTT
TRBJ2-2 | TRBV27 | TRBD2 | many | CASSFSPLAGARTGELFF | TGTGCCAGCAGTTTCTCTCCACTAGCGGGGGCCCGGACCGGGGAGCTGTTTTTT
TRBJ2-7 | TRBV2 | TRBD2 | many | CASSDGTSGSPPYEQYF | TGTGCCAGCAGTGATGGGACTAGCGGGAGTCCACCCTACGAGCAGTACTTC
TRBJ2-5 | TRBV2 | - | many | CASIGSTKETQYF | TGTGCCAGCATAGGGTCAACAAAAGAGACCCAGTACTTC
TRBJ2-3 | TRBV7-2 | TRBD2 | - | CASSRLAGAYSTDTQYF | TGTGCCAGCAGCCGACTAGCGGGGGCCTATAGCACAGATACGCAGTATTTT